One T cell receptor beta chain is described in this entry. These data originate in a study of T cell responses to AZD1222 COVID-19 vaccine. There are 15 residues in the CDR3. Germline CDR1 is SGDLS and CDR2 is YYNGEE. Trimming cost V 0 bases and J 5 bases; bases outside gene matches: 6. Clones were read by immunoSEQ multiplex PCR, and TCRdb kept only the in-frame ones, dropping some. In the table there are some 96,000 clones, around 90% of which are singletons. The sequences come from peripheral blood, collected on day 0 of AZD1222 vaccination. The receptor was derived from an adult in good health. V is TRBV9 and J is TRBJ2-3, with 7 bases aligning to TRBD2. This CDR3 reads CASSVVSSGLDTQYF. The CDR3 DNA reads as TGTGCCAGCAGCGTAGTCTCTAGCGGCCTAGATACGCAGTATTTT.